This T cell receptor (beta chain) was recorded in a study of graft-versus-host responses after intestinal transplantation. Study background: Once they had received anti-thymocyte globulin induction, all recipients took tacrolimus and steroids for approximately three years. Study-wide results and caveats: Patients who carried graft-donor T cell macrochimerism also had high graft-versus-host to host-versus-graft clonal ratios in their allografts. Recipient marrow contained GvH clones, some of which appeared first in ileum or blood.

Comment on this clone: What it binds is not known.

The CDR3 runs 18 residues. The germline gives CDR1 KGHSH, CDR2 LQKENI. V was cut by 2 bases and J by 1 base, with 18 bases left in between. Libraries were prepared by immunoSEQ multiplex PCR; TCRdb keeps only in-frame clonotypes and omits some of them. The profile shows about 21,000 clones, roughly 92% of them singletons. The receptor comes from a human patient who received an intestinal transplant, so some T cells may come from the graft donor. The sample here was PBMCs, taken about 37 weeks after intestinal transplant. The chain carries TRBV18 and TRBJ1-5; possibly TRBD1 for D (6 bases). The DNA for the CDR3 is TGTGCCAGCTCACCAAACCCTGGGACAATGAAAAGCAATCAGCCCCAGCATTTT. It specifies CASSPNPGTMKSNQPQHF.